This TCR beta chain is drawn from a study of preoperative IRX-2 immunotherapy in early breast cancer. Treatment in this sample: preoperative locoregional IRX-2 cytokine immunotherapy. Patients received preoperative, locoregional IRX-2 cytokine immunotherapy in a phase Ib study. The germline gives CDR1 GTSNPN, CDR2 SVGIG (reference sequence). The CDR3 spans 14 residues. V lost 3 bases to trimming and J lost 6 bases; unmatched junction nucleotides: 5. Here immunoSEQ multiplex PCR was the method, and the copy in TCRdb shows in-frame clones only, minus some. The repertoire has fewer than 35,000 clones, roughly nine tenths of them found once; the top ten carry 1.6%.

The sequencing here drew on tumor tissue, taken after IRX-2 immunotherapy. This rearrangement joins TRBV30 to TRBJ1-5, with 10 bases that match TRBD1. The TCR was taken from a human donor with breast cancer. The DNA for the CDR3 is TGTGCCTGGAGACCGGGACAGGGGCCTCAGCCCCAGCATTTT. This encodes CAWRPGQGPQPQHF.